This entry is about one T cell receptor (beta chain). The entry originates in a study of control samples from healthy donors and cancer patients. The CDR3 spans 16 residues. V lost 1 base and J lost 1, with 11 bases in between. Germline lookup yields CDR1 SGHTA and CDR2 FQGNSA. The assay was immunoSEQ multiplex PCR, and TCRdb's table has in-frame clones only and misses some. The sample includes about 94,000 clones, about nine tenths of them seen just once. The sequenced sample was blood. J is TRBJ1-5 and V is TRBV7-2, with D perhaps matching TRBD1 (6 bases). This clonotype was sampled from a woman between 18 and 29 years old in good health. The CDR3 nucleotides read TGTGCCAGCAGCTTAGTAGGGGGGGGAAGCAATCAGCCCCAGCATTTT. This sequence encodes CASSLVGGGSNQPQHF.